Below, 10 T cell receptor beta chains from the same sample are listed, as sequenced in a study of identical twins. TCRdb analysed the 5' RACE reads with MiXCR anew, one entry per CDR3 protein. The sample consists of 1.5 million to 2 million distinct CDR3 sequences, 32% of them appearing once. The sample consisted of cord blood. The receptor source for this set is a newborn girl in good health.

This clonotype was seen a few times. J is TRBJ2-1 and V is TRBV4-1, with D possibly TRBD1 on 6 matching bases. The CDR3 is 16 residues long. Germline loops: CDR1 MGHRA, CDR2 YSYEKL. Deletions cut 1 base from V and 4 bases from J, with 14 bases between. CDR3 amino acids: CASSQVGRGMYNEQFF. Written as DNA, the CDR3 is TGCGCCAGCAGCCAAGTTGGCAGGGGCATGTACAATGAGCAGTTCTTC.

This sequence joins TRBV20-1 and TRBJ1-6; D gene unclear. The CDR3 has 14 residues. Per germline, CDR1 DFQATT and CDR2 SNEGSKA (reference sequence). V was pared by 6 bases and J by 4 bases, with 13 bases between. This chain's CDR3 is CSAPRAFYNSPLHF. CDR3 nucleotide sequence: TGCAGTGCCCCCCGGGCCTTTTATAATTCACCCCTCCACTTT.

This clonotype was seen only a few times. The rearrangement uses TRBV29-1 and TRBJ1-1; D unresolved. Germline CDR1 is SQVTM and CDR2 is ANQGSEA. V shed 3 bases and J shed 6 bases, with 8 bases lying between them. The CDR3 is 11 amino acids. This chain's CDR3 is CSVDWGSEAFF. In nucleotides, the CDR3 is TGCAGCGTTGATTGGGGTTCTGAAGCTTTCTTT.

This chain links TRBV12-3 or TRBV12-4 with TRBJ1-2; D call uncertain. This CDR3 region has 15 residues. Trimming removed 5 bases at V and 1 base at J, with 14 bases between. The DNA of the CDR3 is TGTGCCAGCAGTCAAAACACGGGTTATAACTATGGCTACACCTTC. Translation: CASSQNTGYNYGYTF.

V is TRBV12-3 or TRBV12-4 and J is TRBJ2-3; 7 bases map to TRBD2. The CDR3 runs to 14 residues. The J segment lost 1 base and the V segment lost 6 bases, leaving 4 bases of the junction unmatched. This chain's CDR3 is CASRKLAGTDTQYF. The CDR3 DNA reads TGTGCCAGCAGGAAGCTAGCGGGCACAGATACGCAGTATTTT.

This clonotype has a handful of counts. This chain uses TRBV2 with TRBJ2-4; the match to TRBD2 covers 11 bases. The V and J ends lost 6 bases and 6 bases, in that order; junction bases with no gene match: 4. The CDR3 consists of 14 residues. The germline V gene has CDR1 SNHLY and CDR2 FYNNEI. The chain's CDR3 is CASRTSGERNIQYF. Here the CDR3 DNA reads TGTGCCAGCAGGACTAGCGGGGAGCGAAACATTCAGTACTTC.

V gene TRBV10-3 combines with J gene TRBJ2-7, with 8 bases fitting TRBD1. Trimming took 9 bases from V and 2 from J; bases not matched to a gene: 3. The CDR3 has 12 amino acids. Per the germline V gene, CDR1 is ENHRY and CDR2 is SYGVKD. The DNA for the CDR3 is TGTGCCATATGGGACAGGACCTACGAGCAGTACTTC. Protein sequence: CAIWDRTYEQYF.

This clonotype came up a few times. This chain connects TRBV5-1 to TRBJ2-1; D is uncertain. V was shortened by 4 bases and J by 5 bases, with 13 bases between the two germline ends. This CDR3 has 14 residues. Germline-derived CDR1 and CDR2 are SGHRS and YFSETQ. CDR3 region: CASSPPEHNNEQFF. The CDR3 bases are TGCGCCAGCAGCCCCCCAGAGCACAACAATGAGCAGTTCTTC.

V is TRBV20-1 and J is TRBJ2-7, with TRBD1 identical over 9 bases. The germline CDR1 and CDR2 sequences are DFQATT and SNEGSKA (reference sequence). The CDR3 consists of 13 residues. V trimming: 5 bases; J trimming: 2 bases; junction bases outside the gene matches: 4. Here the CDR3 DNA reads TGCAGTGCTTCCTACAGGGGGCCCTACGAGCAGTACTTC. It specifies CSASYRGPYEQYF.

There are a few counts of this clonotype. The V call is TRBV5-4, the J call TRBJ2-4; maybe TRBD2 (7 bases). Germline CDR1 SGHNT, CDR2 YYREEE (reference sequence). V was clipped by 5 bases and J by 1 base, with 16 bases between them. CDR3 length: 16 residues. This CDR3 is CASSLEGGAAKNIQYF. For the CDR3, the DNA is TGTGCCAGCAGTCTCGAGGGGGGGGCTGCCAAAAACATTCAGTACTTC.